This T cell receptor beta chain came from a study of blood T cell repertoires in COVID-19. Study-level background: Acute and convalescent COVID-19 specimens originated in the United States, Italy and Spain. The analysed material was cDNA or gDNA that came from T cells, B-cell-depleted T cells, or PBMCs.

The ends were cut back, 4 bases at V and 6 bases at J, with 9 bases in the middle. CDR3 size: 11 residues. Germline CDR1 reads DFQATT; CDR2 reads SNEGSKA (reference sequence). In the source study's methods: Reference gene primer amplification gave estimated nucleated cell counts. The method was immunoSEQ multiplex PCR; TCRdb's version includes in-frame clones alone and lacks a portion of them. Clone size and V and J calls were adopted from that table, with D and trimming inferred from the DNA. The table lists approximately 17,000 clones, around nine tenths of them singletons, with approximately 24% in the top ten.

The sequenced sample consisted of peripheral blood. The J gene is TRBJ1-1, the V gene TRBV20-1, with D maybe TRBD1 (6 bases). The sequence was collected from a man between 60 and 75 years old with acute or convalescent COVID-19. Written as DNA, the CDR3 is TGCAGTGCTAAACAGGGTCCTGAAGCTTTCTTT. It encodes CSAKQGPEAFF.